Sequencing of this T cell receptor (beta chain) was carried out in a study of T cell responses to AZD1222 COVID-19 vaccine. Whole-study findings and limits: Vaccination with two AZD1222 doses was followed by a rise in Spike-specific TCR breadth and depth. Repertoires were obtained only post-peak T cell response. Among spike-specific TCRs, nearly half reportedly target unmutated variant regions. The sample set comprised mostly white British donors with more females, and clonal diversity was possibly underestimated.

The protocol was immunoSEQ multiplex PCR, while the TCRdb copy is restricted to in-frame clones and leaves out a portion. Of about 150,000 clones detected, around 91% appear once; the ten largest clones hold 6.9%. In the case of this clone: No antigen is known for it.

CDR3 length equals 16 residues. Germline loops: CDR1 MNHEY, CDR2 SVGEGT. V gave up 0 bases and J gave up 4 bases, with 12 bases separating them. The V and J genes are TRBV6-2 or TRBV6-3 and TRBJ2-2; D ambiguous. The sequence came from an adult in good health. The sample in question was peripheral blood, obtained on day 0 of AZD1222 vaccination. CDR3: CASSYSIRVLTGELFF. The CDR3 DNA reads TGTGCCAGCAGTTACTCGATTAGGGTTCTCACCGGGGAGCTGTTTTTT.